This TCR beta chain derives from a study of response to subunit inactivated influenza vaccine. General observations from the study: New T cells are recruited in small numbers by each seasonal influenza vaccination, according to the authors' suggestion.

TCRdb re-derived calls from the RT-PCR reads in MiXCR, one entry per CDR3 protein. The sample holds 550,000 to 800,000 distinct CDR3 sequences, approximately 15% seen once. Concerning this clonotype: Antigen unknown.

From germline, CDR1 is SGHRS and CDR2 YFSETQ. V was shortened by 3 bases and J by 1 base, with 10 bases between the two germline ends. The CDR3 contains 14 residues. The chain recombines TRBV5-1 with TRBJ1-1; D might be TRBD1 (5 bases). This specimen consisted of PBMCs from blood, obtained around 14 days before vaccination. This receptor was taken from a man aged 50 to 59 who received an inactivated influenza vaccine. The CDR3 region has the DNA TGCGCCAGCAGCTGGGACCAGGGGAACACTGAAGCTTTCTTT. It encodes CASSWDQGNTEAFF.